Shown below are 5 T cell receptor beta chains from a single sample sequenced in a study of identical twins. Using its own MiXCR run on the 5' RACE reads, TCRdb lists one record per CDR3 protein. The top ten clones hold 10% to 15% of a sample with some 790,000 distinct CDR3 sequences, 15% to 20% of them seen once. This same sample was also part of a study on T cells expressing NK-cell markers.

Material: PBMCs. Source of these receptors: a young woman in good health.

This clonotype was detected a few times. V is TRBV6-2 or TRBV6-3 and J is TRBJ2-5, with D hard to call. Germline loops: CDR1 MNHEY, CDR2 SVGEGT. This CDR3 comprises 13 residues. Deletions cut 2 bases from V and 2 bases from J, with 6 bases between. CDR3 amino acids: CASSYDFQETQYF. The CDR3 bases are TGTGCCAGCAGTTACGACTTTCAAGAGACCCAGTACTTC.

This chain connects TRBV20-1 to TRBJ1-2; D gene uncertain. In germline, CDR1 is DFQATT, CDR2 SNEGSKA (reference sequence). The CDR3 length is 11 residues. V was clipped by 6 bases and J by 4 bases, with 9 bases between them. CDR3 bases: TGCAGTGCCAACCCCGGCTATGGCTACACCTTC. Translated: CSANPGYGYTF.

This clonotype was seen a few times. This chain joins TRBV7-2 and TRBJ1-5, with unresolved D. The CDR3 length is 16 residues. Germline V lookup: CDR1 SGHTA, CDR2 FQGNSA. The germline V and J ends were trimmed by 1 base and 4 bases, with 14 bases remaining between them. CDR3 nucleotides: TGTGCCAGCAGCTTAGGGGGAGGAAGCGCTAATCAGCCCCAGCATTTT. Translation gives CASSLGGGSANQPQHF.

This clonotype was found a few times. The chain combines TRBV5-5 with TRBJ1-1; D remains ambiguous. Germline CDR1 is SGHKS and CDR2 is YYEKEE (reference sequence). The CDR3 consists of 14 residues. V gave up 0 bases and J gave up 0 bases, with 6 bases separating them. The CDR3 nucleotides are TGTGCCAGCAGCTTGGTCTCGGTGAACACTGAAGCTTTCTTT. It encodes CASSLVSVNTEAFF.

The chain carries TRBV12-3 or TRBV12-4 and TRBJ2-7, with D unclear. CDR3 size: 21 residues. The V end was cut by 5 bases, the J end by 0 bases, with 32 bases between. In DNA, the CDR3 is TGTGCCAGCAGTCTTAACCCCCTCGTTTTGTTCAGACACACAAACTCCTACGAGCAGTACTTC. Translated, it gives CASSLNPLVLFRHTNSYEQYF.